Each of the 29 T cell receptor beta chains below was sequenced from the same sample in a study of Graves' ophthalmopathy and Graves' hyperthyroidism. Researchers took RNA transcripts and amplified TCR beta CDR3 regions from them. The workflow started with a first-round RT-PCR run with HTBI primers and then moved on to a second-round multiplex PCR. From the multiplex PCR reads, TCRdb called clonotypes with MiXCR, one entry per CDR3 protein. The sample holds about 480,000 distinct CDR3 sequences, about an eighth seen once. Sequencing used blood. Receptors were obtained from a woman aged 25 to 39 with Graves' ophthalmopathy.

In its sample, this clonotype was seen many times. The chain carries TRBV4-2 and TRBJ2-7; D might be TRBD2 (6 bases). V was cut by 1 base and J by 0 bases, with 13 bases left in between. Germline V lookup: CDR1 LGHNA, CDR2 YNFKEQ. The CDR3 is 16 residues long. The CDR3, as DNA: TGTGCCAGCAGCCAAGTCTTAGCGGCCGGCTCCTACGAGCAGTACTTC. Translation: CASSQVLAAGSYEQYF.

The chain uses TRBV12-3 or TRBV12-4 and TRBJ1-2; TRBD1 is a possible D gene (6 bases). This CDR3 is 14 amino acids long. V shed 5 bases and J shed 0 bases, with 10 bases lying between them. CDR3 protein: CASSHWTANYGYTF. In DNA form, the CDR3 reads TGTGCCAGCAGTCACTGGACAGCTAACTATGGCTACACCTTC.

There are many counts of this clonotype. V gene TRBV6-1 combines with J gene TRBJ1-1, with no clear D. Germline V lookup: CDR1 MNHNS, CDR2 SASEGT. V gave up 1 base and J gave up 10 bases, with 13 bases separating them. The CDR3 is 13 amino acids. The CDR3 DNA follows: TGTGCCAGCAGTGAAGTTGTCTTCGAGCGAGCTTTCTTT. It codes for CASSEVVFERAFF.

This clonotype has more than one count but fewer than ten. The rearrangement uses TRBV12-3 or TRBV12-4 and TRBJ2-7; D is unresolved. The CDR3 spans 14 residues. Trimming cost V 0 bases and J 4 bases, with 10 bases left between them. CDR3 in DNA: TGTGCCAGCAGTTTAGCGGGGATATATTACGAGCAGTACTTC. This encodes CASSLAGIYYEQYF.

The chain links TRBV12-3 or TRBV12-4 to TRBJ1-5; 11 nucleotides agree with TRBD1. The CDR3 covers 16 residues. Trimming at V came to 0 bases and at J to 6 bases, leaving 4 bases not matched to a gene. The CDR3 region is CASSLAGQGAGQPQHF. The CDR3 region has the DNA TGTGCCAGCAGTTTAGCAGGACAGGGGGCCGGTCAGCCCCAGCATTTT.

There are many counts of this clonotype. The chain couples TRBV15 to TRBJ2-1; D tentatively reads TRBD1 or TRBD2 (6 bases each). V was shortened by 4 bases and J by 7 bases, with 20 bases between the two germline ends. Germline CDR1 reads LNHNV; CDR2 reads YYDKDF (reference sequence). The CDR3 has 16 amino acids. CDR3 DNA: TGTGCCACCAGCAACCTGGGGCGGGACCAGGGGAATGAGCAGTTCTTC. It is translated as CATSNLGRDQGNEQFF.

This clonotype was seen at least ten times. The chain links TRBV15 to TRBJ1-1; D remains unclear. CDR1 is LNHNV and CDR2 is YYDKDF in the germline V gene (reference sequence). This CDR3 has 12 residues. Trimming removed 5 bases from V and 5 bases from J, with 9 bases in between. CDR3 sequence (DNA): TGTGCCACCAGCCGACATTGGACTGAAGCTTTCTTT. Protein product: CATSRHWTEAFF.

The gene calls are TRBV4-2 and TRBJ1-3, with 8 bases fitting TRBD1. There are 17 residues in the CDR3. CDR1 is LGHNA and CDR2 is YNFKEQ in the germline V gene. V shed 0 bases, J shed 5 bases, and the junction held 9 bases outside the gene matches. This CDR3 reads CASSQETGGLRRNTIYF. CDR3 nucleotides: TGTGCCAGCAGCCAAGAAACAGGGGGACTTCGCCGAAACACCATATATTTT.

This clonotype was seen ten or more times. The chain combines TRBV19 with TRBJ1-1; 8 bases are shared with TRBD1. CDR3 length: 14 amino acids. The germline V gene has CDR1 LNHDA and CDR2 SQIVND (reference sequence). Trimming took 5 bases from V and 5 from J; bases not matched to a gene: 7. In DNA form, the CDR3 reads TGTGCCAGTAGTCCGACAGGGGATGGGACTGAAGCTTTCTTT. Its translation is CASSPTGDGTEAFF.

This clonotype was counted many times. The chain employs TRBV5-1 and TRBJ2-2; D is unresolved. This CDR3 contains 15 residues. Germline V gives CDR1 SGHRS, CDR2 YFSETQ. V lost 3 bases and J 4 bases, leaving 13 bases between the germline ends. The CDR3 spells CASSSGTPSTGELFF. CDR3 in DNA: TGCGCCAGCAGCTCGGGCACTCCGAGCACCGGGGAGCTGTTTTTT.

The CDR3 bases are TGTGCCAGCAGTTCAACAGGGTTGAACTACGAGCAGTACTTC. This sequence encodes CASSSTGLNYEQYF. V is TRBV12-3 or TRBV12-4 and J is TRBJ2-7; tentative D call: TRBD1 (6 bases). V lost 4 bases, J lost 3 bases, and 13 bases lay in between. The CDR3 loop spans 14 amino acids.

This clonotype appeared many times. The V and J genes are TRBV6-1 and TRBJ2-5, with TRBD2 matching 11 bases. The germline V gene has CDR1 MNHNS and CDR2 SASEGT. J lost 5 bases, V lost 5 bases, and 4 bases had no gene match. The CDR3 extends over 14 amino acids. The CDR3 loop is CASSLSGRAETQYF. CDR3 DNA: TGTGCCAGCAGTCTTAGCGGGAGGGCGGAGACCCAGTACTTC.

This clonotype was detected ten times or more. CDR3 in DNA: TGTGCCAGTAGTACACAGGGGGCGTTGCGTAACACTGAAGCTTTCTTT. It encodes CASSTQGALRNTEAFF. The chain has TRBV19 and TRBJ1-1; TRBD1 agrees at 9 bases. This CDR3 region has 16 residues. J gave up 2 bases and V 4 bases, and 8 bases lay outside the gene matches. The germline CDR1 and CDR2 sequences are LNHDA and SQIVND (reference sequence). Drawing the rest from reference TRBV19 and TRBJ1-1, the complete variable domain is DGGITQSPKYLFRKEGQNVTLSCEQNLNHDAMYWYRQDPGQGLRLIYYSQIVNDFQKGDIAEGYSVSREKKESFPLTVTSAQKNPTAFYLCASSTQGALRNTEAFFGQGTRLTVV.

Ten or more counts support this clonotype. The chain is built from TRBV18 and TRBJ2-3; 11 positions agree with TRBD1. Per the germline V gene, CDR1 is KGHSH and CDR2 is LQKENI. V shed 1 base and J 4 bases; nucleotides not matched to a gene: 4. This CDR3 comprises 16 residues. In DNA, the CDR3 is TGTGCCAGCTCACCACGAGGGACAGGGGGTTCAGATACGCAGTATTTT. It is translated as CASSPRGTGGSDTQYF.

At least ten counts were recorded for this clonotype. V is TRBV6-2 or TRBV6-3 and J is TRBJ2-7; 7 bases agree with TRBD1. With 2 bases clipped from V and 6 bases from J, the junction kept 1 base outside the gene matches. CDR3 size: 12 residues. CDR1 is MNHEY, CDR2 SVGEGT, per germline. The DNA for the CDR3 is TGTGCCAGCAGTTACCACAGGGGCGAGCAGTACTTC. Encoded protein: CASSYHRGEQYF.

In its sample, this clonotype was seen many times. The J gene is TRBJ2-5, the V gene TRBV10-3, with 10 bases lining up with TRBD1. Germline CDR1 reads ENHRY; CDR2 reads SYGVKD. V lost 4 bases to trimming and J lost 5 bases; unmatched junction nucleotides: 4. There are 14 residues in the CDR3. The CDR3 sequence is CAISVDRGGETQYF. In DNA, the CDR3 is TGTGCCATCAGTGTGGACAGGGGGGGGGAGACCCAGTACTTC.

This clonotype was seen a few times. The chain employs TRBV27 and TRBJ2-2, with a weak D call TRBD2 (6 bases). The V and J ends lost 10 bases and 4 bases respectively, with 16 bases between them. There are 14 residues in the CDR3. The V gene's germline CDR1 is MNHEY and CDR2 SMNVEV (reference sequence). CDR3 nucleotides: TGTGCCACCCTCGGGAGTTGGGGCACCGGGGAGCTGTTTTTT. Its translation: CATLGSWGTGELFF.

This clonotype was observed at least ten times. J is TRBJ1-1 and V is TRBV28; D is perhaps TRBD1 (5 bases). Trimming took off 6 bases at V and 12 bases at J, with 14 bases between the two ends. CDR1 and CDR2 (germline): MDHEN, SYDVKM. The CDR3 covers 11 residues. In DNA, the CDR3 is TGTGCCAGCAGGTCAGGGACCGGGTCTTTCTTT. The encoded protein is CASRSGTGSFF.

Note on this clonotype: The junction departs from the called germline gene at one end, perhaps through a read error. The rearrangement uses TRBV18 and TRBJ2-7; D might be TRBD1 (5 bases). From germline, CDR1 is KGHSH and CDR2 LQKENI. This CDR3 has 15 residues. The CDR3, as DNA: TGTGCCAGCTCCCTCAGTAGGGGCCCCAACCACGAGCAGTGCTTC. Translated: CASSLSRGPNHEQCF. Together with reference TRBV18 and TRBJ2-7, the CDR3 gives the full variable domain: NAGVMQNPRHLVRRRGQEARLRCSPMKGHSHVYWYRQLPEEGLKFMVYLQKENIIDESGMPKERFSAEFPKEGPSILRIQQVVRGDSAAYFCASSLSRGPNHEQCFGPGTRLTVT.

This clonotype was seen at least ten times. The rearrangement joins TRBV6-2 or TRBV6-3 to TRBJ1-2, with D tentatively TRBD1 (5 bases). This CDR3 has 15 amino acids. Germline CDR1 MNHEY, CDR2 SVGEGT. V was pared by 4 bases and J by 5 bases, with 17 bases between. CDR3 region: CASSFPGRDGYGYTF. The CDR3 DNA reads TGTGCCAGCAGTTTCCCCGGCAGGGATGGGTATGGCTACACCTTC.

This clonotype was observed many times. V gene TRBV5-1 combines with J gene TRBJ1-6, with D perhaps TRBD1 (6 bases). CDR3 length: 16 amino acids. With 0 bases removed from V and 0 bases from J, the gap between germline ends came to 7 bases. Germline loops: CDR1 SGHRS, CDR2 YFSETQ. CDR3 in DNA: TGCGCCAGCAGCTTGGGACAGGCCTCCTATAATTCACCCCTCCACTTT. Translation gives CASSLGQASYNSPLHF.

This clonotype was detected many times. The rearrangement uses TRBV9 and TRBJ1-2; D uncertain. Germline-derived CDR1 and CDR2 are SGDLS and YYNGEE. This CDR3 has 13 residues. V lost 3 bases, J lost 5 bases, and 11 bases lay in between. CDR3 protein: CASSDHSSYGYTF. The CDR3, as DNA: TGTGCCAGCAGCGACCACTCATCTTATGGCTACACCTTC.

This chain connects TRBV29-1 to TRBJ1-3; no clear D gene. CDR3 size: 13 residues. Germline V gives CDR1 SQVTM, CDR2 ANQGSEA. V gave up 5 bases and J gave up 0 bases, with 8 bases separating them. The CDR3 here is CSVLRNSGNTIYF. As DNA, the CDR3 is TGCAGCGTTTTACGGAACTCTGGAAACACCATATATTTT.

This chain uses TRBV6-5 with TRBJ1-2; tentatively, D is TRBD1 (5 bases). The CDR3 consists of 14 residues. Per the germline V gene, CDR1 is MNHEY and CDR2 is SVGAGI. V was pared by 0 bases and J by 4 bases, with 9 bases between. The CDR3 reads CASSYSAGTYGYTF. The CDR3 DNA reads TGTGCCAGCAGTTACTCCGCAGGGACCTATGGCTACACCTTC.

Many counts were recorded for this clonotype. The rearrangement links TRBV6-5 to TRBJ2-7; a weak D match, TRBD2 (5 bases). Deletions cut 2 bases from V and 3 bases from J, with 11 bases between. Germline lookup yields CDR1 MNHEY and CDR2 SVGAGI. This CDR3 is 14 amino acids long. The CDR3 region has the DNA TGTGCCAGCAGTTACGCCCAAGCGGACTACGAGCAGTACTTC. Encoded protein: CASSYAQADYEQYF.

This clonotype was counted ten times or more. J is TRBJ1-5 and V is TRBV4-1; no clear D. From germline, CDR1 is MGHRA and CDR2 YSYEKL. Deletions cut 1 base from V and 4 bases from J, with 11 bases between. The length of the CDR3 is 15 residues. The chain's CDR3 is CASSQGVGSNQPQHF. The CDR3 DNA sequence: TGCGCCAGCAGCCAAGGTGTAGGCAGTAATCAGCCCCAGCATTTT.

J is TRBJ2-2 and V is TRBV12-3 or TRBV12-4; TRBD2 is a possible D gene (6 bases). V was cut by 6 bases and J by 6 bases, with 17 bases left in between. The CDR3 extends over 15 amino acids. The chain's CDR3 is CASSLGRGSAGELFF. CDR3 in DNA: TGTGCCAGCAGCCTAGGGCGGGGATCGGCCGGGGAGCTGTTTTTT.

This clonotype was counted at least ten times. This chain links TRBV6-5 with TRBJ1-2; TRBD1 matches at 8 bases. Germline values: CDR1 MNHEY, CDR2 SVGAGI. V shed 4 bases, J shed 8 bases, and the junction held 9 bases outside the gene matches. The CDR3 length is 14 residues. The CDR3 bases are TGTGCCAGCAGTTCTATACAGGGGGGGACAGGCTACACCTTC. Translated, it gives CASSSIQGGTGYTF.

This clonotype has at least ten counts. This sequence joins TRBV12-3 or TRBV12-4 and TRBJ1-2; 10 positions agree with TRBD1. V trimming: 6 bases; J trimming: 10 bases; junction bases outside the gene matches: 2. This CDR3 comprises 11 residues. In nucleotides, the CDR3 is TGTGCCAGCAGGGGACAGGGGACCTACACCTTC. Protein: CASRGQGTYTF.